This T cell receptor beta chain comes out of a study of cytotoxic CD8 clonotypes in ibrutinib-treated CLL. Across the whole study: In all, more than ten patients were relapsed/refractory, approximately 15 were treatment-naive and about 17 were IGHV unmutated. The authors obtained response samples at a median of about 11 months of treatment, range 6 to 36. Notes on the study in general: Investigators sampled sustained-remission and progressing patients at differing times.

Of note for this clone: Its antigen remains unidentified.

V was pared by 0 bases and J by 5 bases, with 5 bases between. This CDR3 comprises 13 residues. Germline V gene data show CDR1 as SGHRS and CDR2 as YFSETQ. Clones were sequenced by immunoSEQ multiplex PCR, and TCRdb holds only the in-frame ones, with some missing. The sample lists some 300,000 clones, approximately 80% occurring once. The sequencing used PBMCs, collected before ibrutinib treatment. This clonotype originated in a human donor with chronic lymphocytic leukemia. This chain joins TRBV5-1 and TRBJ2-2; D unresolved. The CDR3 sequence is CASSLARTGELFF. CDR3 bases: TGCGCCAGCAGCTTGGCAAGGACCGGGGAGCTGTTTTTT.